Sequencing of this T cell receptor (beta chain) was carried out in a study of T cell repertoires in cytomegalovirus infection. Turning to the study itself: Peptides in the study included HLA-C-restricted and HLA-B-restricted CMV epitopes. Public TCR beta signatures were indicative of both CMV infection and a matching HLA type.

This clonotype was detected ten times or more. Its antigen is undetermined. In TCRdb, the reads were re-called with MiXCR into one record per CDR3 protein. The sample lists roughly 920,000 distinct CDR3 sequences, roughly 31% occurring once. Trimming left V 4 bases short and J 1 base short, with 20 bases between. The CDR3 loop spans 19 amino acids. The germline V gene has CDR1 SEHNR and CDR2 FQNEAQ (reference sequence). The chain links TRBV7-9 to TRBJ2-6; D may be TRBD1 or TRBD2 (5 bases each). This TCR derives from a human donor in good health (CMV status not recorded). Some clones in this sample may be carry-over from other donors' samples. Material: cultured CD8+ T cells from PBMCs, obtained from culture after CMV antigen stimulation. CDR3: CASSYNPGPILSGANVLTF. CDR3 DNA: TGTGCCAGCAGCTATAATCCGGGACCGATTTTATCTGGGGCCAACGTCCTGACTTTC.